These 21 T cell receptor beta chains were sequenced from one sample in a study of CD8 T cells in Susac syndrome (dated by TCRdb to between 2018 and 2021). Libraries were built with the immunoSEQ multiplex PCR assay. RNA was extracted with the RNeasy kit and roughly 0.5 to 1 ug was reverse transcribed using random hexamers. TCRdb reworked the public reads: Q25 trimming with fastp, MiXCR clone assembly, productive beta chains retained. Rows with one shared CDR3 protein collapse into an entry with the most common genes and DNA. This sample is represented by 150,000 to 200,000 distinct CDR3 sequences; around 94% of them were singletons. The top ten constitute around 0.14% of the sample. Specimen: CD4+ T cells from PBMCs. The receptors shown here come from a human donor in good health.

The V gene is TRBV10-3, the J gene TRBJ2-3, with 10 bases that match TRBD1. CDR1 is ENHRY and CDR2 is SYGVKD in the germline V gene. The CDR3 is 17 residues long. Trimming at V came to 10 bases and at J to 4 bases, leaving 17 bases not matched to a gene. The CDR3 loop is CATRSWEGTGAADTQYF. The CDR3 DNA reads TGTGCCACCCGTTCCTGGGAAGGGACAGGGGCGGCAGATACGCAGTATTTT.

The CDR3 DNA follows: TGCAGCACTACCGGGCCTAGCACAGATACGCAGTATTTT. This encodes CSTTGPSTDTQYF. The V call is TRBV29-1, the J call TRBJ2-3; D unclear. This CDR3 is built from 13 residues. V lost 8 bases and J 0 bases, leaving 12 bases between the germline ends. Germline V gene data show CDR1 as SQVTM and CDR2 as ANQGSEA.

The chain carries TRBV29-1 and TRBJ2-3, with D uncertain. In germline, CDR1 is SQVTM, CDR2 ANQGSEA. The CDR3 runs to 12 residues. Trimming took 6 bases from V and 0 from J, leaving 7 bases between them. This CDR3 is CSVARSTDTQYF. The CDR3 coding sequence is TGCAGCGTAGCGAGGAGCACAGATACGCAGTATTTT.

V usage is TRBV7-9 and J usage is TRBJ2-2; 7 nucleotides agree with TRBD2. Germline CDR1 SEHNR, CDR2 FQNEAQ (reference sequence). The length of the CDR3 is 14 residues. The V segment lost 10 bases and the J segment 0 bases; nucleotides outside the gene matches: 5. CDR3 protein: CAIGRGSNTGELFF. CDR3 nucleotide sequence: TGTGCCATCGGGCGGGGGTCGAACACCGGGGAGCTGTTTTTT.

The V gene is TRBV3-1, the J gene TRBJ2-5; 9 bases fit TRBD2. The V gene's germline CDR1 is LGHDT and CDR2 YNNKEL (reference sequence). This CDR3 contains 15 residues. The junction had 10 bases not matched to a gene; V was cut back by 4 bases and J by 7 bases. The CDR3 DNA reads TGTGCCAGCAGCCCCAGCAGGGGAGCGGGGGGGACCCAGTACTTC. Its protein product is CASSPSRGAGGTQYF.

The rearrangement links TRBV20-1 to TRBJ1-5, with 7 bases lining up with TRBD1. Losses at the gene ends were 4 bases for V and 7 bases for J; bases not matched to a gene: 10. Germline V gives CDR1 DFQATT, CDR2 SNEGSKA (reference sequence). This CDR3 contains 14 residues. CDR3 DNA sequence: TGCAGTGCTACCTGGGGAGGGGGCTGGCAGCCCCAGCATTTT. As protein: CSATWGGGWQPQHF.

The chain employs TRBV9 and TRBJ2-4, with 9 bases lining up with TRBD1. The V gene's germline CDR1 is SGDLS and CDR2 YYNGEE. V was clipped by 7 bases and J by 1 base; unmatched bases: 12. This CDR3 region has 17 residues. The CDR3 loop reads CASSSISGTGAKNIQYF. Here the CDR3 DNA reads TGTGCCAGCTCATCAATATCCGGGACAGGGGCCAAAAACATTCAGTACTTC.

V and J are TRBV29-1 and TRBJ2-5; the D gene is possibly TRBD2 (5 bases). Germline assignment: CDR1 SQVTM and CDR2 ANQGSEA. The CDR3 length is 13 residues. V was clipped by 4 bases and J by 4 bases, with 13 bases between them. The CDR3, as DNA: TGCAGCGTTGGGACGGAGGCCCGAGAGACCCAGTACTTC. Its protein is CSVGTEARETQYF.

The CDR3 loop reads CASSVEMAYNEQFF. CDR3 coding DNA: TGTGCCAGCAGCGTAGAGATGGCCTACAATGAGCAGTTCTTC. This sequence joins TRBV9 and TRBJ2-1; D remains ambiguous. CDR3 length: 14 residues. Germline loops: CDR1 SGDLS, CDR2 YYNGEE. Between the trimmed V and J ends, which lost 0 bases and 2 bases, there was a span of 6 bases.

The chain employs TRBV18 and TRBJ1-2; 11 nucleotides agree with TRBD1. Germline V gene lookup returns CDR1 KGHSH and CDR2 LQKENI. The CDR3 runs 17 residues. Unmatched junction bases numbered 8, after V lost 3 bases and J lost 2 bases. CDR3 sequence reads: CASSPSGTGGLNYGYTF. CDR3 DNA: TGTGCCAGCTCACCTTCCGGGACAGGGGGATTAAACTATGGCTACACCTTC.

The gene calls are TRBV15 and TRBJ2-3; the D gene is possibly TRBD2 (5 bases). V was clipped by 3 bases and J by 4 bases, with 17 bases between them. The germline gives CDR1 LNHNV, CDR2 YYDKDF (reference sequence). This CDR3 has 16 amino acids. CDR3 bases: TGTGCCACCAGCAGCCGGGGTCGTCCGAGGTCAGATACGCAGTATTTT. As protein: CATSSRGRPRSDTQYF.

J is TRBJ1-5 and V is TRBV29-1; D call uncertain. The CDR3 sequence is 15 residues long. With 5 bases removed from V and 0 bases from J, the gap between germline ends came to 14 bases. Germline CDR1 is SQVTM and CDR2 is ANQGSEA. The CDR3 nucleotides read TGCAGCGTTATAAAGAGGACGAGTAGCAATCAGCCCCAGCATTTT. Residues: CSVIKRTSSNQPQHF.

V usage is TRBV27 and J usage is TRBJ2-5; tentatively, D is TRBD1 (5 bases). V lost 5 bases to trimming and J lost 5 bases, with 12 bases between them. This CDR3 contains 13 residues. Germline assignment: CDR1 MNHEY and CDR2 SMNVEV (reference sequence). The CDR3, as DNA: TGTGCCAGCAGTCCGCAGGGCTTGGAGACCCAGTACTTC. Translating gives CASSPQGLETQYF.

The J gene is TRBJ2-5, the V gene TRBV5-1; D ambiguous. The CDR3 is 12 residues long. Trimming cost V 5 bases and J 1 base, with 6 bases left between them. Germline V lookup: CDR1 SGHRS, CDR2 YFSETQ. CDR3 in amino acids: CASRSPQETQYF. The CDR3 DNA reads TGCGCCAGCAGATCGCCCCAAGAGACCCAGTACTTC.

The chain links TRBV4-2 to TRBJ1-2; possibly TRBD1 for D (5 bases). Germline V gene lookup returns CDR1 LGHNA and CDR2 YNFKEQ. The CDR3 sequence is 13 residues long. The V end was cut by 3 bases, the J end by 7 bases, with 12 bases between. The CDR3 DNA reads TGTGCCAGCAGCCAGGGTGGGACGGGTGGCTACACCTTC. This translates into CASSQGGTGGYTF.

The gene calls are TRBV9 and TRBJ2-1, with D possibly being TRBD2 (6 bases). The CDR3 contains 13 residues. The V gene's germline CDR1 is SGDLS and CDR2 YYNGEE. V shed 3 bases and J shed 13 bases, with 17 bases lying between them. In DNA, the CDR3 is TGTGCCAGCAGCGCCCCGGGGACTCCTCTTCAGTTCTTC. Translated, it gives CASSAPGTPLQFF.

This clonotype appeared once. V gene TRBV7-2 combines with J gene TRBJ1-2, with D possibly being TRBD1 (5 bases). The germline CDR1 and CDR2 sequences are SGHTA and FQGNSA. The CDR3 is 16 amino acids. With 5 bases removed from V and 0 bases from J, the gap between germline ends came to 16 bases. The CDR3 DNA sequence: TGTGCCAGCAGCCCATCGGGGGGGATCCCTAACTATGGCTACACCTTC. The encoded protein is CASSPSGGIPNYGYTF.

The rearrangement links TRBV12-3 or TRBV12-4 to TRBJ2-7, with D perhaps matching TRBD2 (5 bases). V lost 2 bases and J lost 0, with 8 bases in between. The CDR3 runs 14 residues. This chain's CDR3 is CASSLTGSSYEQYF. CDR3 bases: TGTGCCAGCAGTTTAACGGGGAGCTCCTACGAGCAGTACTTC.

The CDR3: CASSPDGGPQETQYF. CDR3 DNA: TGTGCCAGCAGCCCGGACGGGGGTCCCCAAGAGACCCAGTACTTC. The V call is TRBV3-1, the J call TRBJ2-5; a possible D gene is TRBD2 (6 bases). The CDR3 loop spans 15 amino acids. Trimming removed 4 bases from V and 1 base from J, with 13 bases in between. Germline V lookup: CDR1 LGHDT, CDR2 YNNKEL (reference sequence).

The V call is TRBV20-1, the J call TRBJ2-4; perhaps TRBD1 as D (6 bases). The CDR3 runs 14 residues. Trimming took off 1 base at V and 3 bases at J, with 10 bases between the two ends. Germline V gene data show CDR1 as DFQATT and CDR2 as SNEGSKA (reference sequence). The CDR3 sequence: CSARGRGVKNIQYF. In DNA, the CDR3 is TGCAGTGCTAGAGGCAGGGGTGTCAAAAACATTCAGTACTTC.

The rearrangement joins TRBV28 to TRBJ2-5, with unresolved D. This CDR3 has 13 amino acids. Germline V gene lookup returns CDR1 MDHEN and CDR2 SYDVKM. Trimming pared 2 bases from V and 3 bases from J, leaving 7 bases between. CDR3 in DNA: TGTGCCAGCAGTTTACGGACCGAAGAGACCCAGTACTTC. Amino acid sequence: CASSLRTEETQYF.